This T cell receptor (beta chain) was obtained from a study of T-cell reconstitution after alpha-beta-depleted transplantation in children. The table lists this clonotype with many counts. Antigen: not known. Germline CDR1 is SGHRS and CDR2 is YFSETQ. The CDR3 is made up of 14 amino acids. V lost 1 base to trimming and J lost 7 bases; unmatched junction nucleotides: 2. Unique molecular identifiers featured in how the TCRbeta library was prepared. A single record per CDR3 protein comes from TCRdb applying MiXCR to the PCR reads. Of about 460,000 distinct CDR3 sequences in the sample, about 10% were seen once. Findings and caveats of the study: Once a year had passed after transplant, T-cell counts and diversity came mostly from newly produced T cells. Several hundred rapidly expanded clones from non-depleted graft cells reportedly supplied alpha-beta T cells about two months post-transplant. Surviving recipient T cells and thymic progenitors produced the high day-60 TCRbeta diversity seen in some patients.

The material sequenced was PBMCs, taken before TCRalphabeta/CD19-depleted stem cell transplant. The chain combines TRBV5-1 with TRBJ1-6; 7 positions match TRBD1. The receptor comes from a child aged 2-15 years with inherited bone marrow failure, due to receive a stem cell transplant. CDR3 in amino acids: CASSLLQGNSPLHF. The CDR3 DNA sequence: TGCGCCAGCAGCTTGTTACAGGGGAATTCACCCCTCCACTTT.